One T cell receptor beta chain is described in this entry. Distinct nucleotide sequences in the sample also encode this CDR3. The sample is drawn from a study of blood T cell repertoires in COVID-19. For the study at large: The study drew acute and convalescent COVID-19 samples from the United States, Italy and Spain.

Germline V gene data show CDR1 as MDHEN and CDR2 as SYDVKM. V lost 4 bases to trimming and J lost 1 base, with 10 bases between them. The CDR3 is made up of 14 amino acids. The protocol was immunoSEQ multiplex PCR, while the TCRdb copy is restricted to in-frame clones and leaves out a portion. The data contain 120,000 to 150,000 clones, 79% of them singletons. This receptor was obtained from a man aged 50-60 years with active or convalescent COVID-19. Sequencing input: peripheral blood. V and J are TRBV28 and TRBJ1-2; D ambiguous. The chain's CDR3 is CASSSSPLNYGYTF. CDR3 nucleotide sequence: TGTGCCAGCAGTTCCTCCCCCCTTAACTATGGCTACACCTTC.